This T cell receptor (beta chain) comes out of a study of T cell repertoires in cytomegalovirus infection. Study-wide background: Public TCR beta signature analysis indicated the presence of both CMV infection and matching HLA type.

The study's findings and limits: Clonotype analysis showed dominance of the ex vivo response by HLA-C-restricted CMV-specific TCR beta clonotypes.

TCRdb independently ran MiXCR on the reads; one entry per CDR3 protein. The top ten clones hold roughly 1.7% of a sample with 250,000 or so distinct CDR3 sequences, 9% to 15% of them seen once. In its sample, this clonotype was seen many times. Its target is not known. The sequenced sample consisted of PBMCs. This sequence originates from a human donor in good health (CMV status not recorded). Some clones in this sample may be carry-over from other donors' samples.

The CDR3 loop reads CASSLSHGSGTSQYF. The DNA for the CDR3 is TGTGCCAGCAGCCTCTCTCATGGTAGCGGGACCTCCCAGTACTTC. This chain joins TRBV7-2 and TRBJ2-5, with 8 bases lining up with TRBD2. After removal of 5 bases from V and 9 bases from J, the junction contained 14 bases not matched to a gene. The germline gives CDR1 SGHTA, CDR2 FQGNSA. The CDR3 has 15 residues.